The clone carrying this TCR beta chain occurred many times. Its antigen is still unknown. This entry belongs to a study of regulatory T cells in long-lasting Graves disease. Study outcomes and limitations: Favoring TRBV28, TRBJ1-2 and TRBJ2-5 was a feature seen in persistent disease.

Germline V lookup: CDR1 MNHEY, CDR2 SMNVEV (reference sequence). The V gene end was trimmed by 6 bases and the J gene end by 1 base; junction bases not matched to a gene: 7. CDR3 length equals 15 residues. Construction of TCR beta libraries relied on iRepertoire HTBI primers and on Arm-PCR targeting CDR3 regions. TCRdb fed the multiplex PCR reads into MiXCR, producing one record per CDR3 protein. Of some 250,000 distinct CDR3 sequences in the sample, around 19% were seen once. Time point given: newly diagnosed GD, antithyroid drugs for less than 3 months. From RNA extracted from PBMCs, the TCR library was made. The sample also formed part of further work on T cells in Graves' hyperthyroidism and ophthalmopathy. That report adds: Patients aged 18 to 65 had newly diagnosed hyperthyroidism lasting under 2 months. The study used the HTBI primer set for a first-round RT-PCR of the TCR CDR3.

This sequence originates from a woman between 25 and 40 years old with Graves disease. The sequenced sample was peripheral blood mononuclear cells (PBMCs), obtained at new diagnosis, from a patient treated with antithyroid drugs. This sequence joins TRBV27 and TRBJ2-3, with 7 bases fitting TRBD2. The CDR3 nucleotides read TGTGCCAGCAGGGGTAGCGGGCGCCGCACAGATACGCAGTATTTT. This codes for CASRGSGRRTDTQYF.